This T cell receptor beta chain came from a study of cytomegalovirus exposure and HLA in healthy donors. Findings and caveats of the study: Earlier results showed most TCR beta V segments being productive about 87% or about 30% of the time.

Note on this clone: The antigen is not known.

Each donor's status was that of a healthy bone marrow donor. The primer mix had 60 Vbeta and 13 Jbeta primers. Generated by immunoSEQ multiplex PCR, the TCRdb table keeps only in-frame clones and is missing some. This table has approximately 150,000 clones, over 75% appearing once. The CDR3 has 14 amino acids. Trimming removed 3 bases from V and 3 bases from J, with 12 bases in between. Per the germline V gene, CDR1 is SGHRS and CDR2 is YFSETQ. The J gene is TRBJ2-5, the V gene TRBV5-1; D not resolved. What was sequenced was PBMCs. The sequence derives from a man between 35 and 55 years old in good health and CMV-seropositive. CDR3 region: CASSSGDLKETQYF. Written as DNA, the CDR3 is TGCGCCAGCAGCTCCGGAGACCTTAAAGAGACCCAGTACTTC.